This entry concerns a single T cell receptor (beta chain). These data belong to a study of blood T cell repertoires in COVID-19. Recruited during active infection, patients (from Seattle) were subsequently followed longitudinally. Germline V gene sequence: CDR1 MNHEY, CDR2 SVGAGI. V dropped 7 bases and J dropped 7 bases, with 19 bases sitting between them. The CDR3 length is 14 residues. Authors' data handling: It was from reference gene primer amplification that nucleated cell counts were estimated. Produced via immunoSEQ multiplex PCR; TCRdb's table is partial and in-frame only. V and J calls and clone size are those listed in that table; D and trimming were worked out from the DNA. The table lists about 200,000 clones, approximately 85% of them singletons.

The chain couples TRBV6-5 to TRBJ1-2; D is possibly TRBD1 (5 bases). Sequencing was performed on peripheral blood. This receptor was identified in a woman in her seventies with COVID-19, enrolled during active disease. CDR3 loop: CASNPIGGIAGYTF. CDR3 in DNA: TGTGCCAGCAATCCGATTGGGGGGATCGCTGGCTACACCTTC.